This T cell receptor (beta chain) appears in the sequencing data of a study of CD8 T cells in Susac syndrome. Study-wide findings and caveats: In its TCR sequencing and HLA analysis, the study acknowledged that the number of individuals was relatively small.

Concerning this clonotype: Antigen specificity is unknown.

In germline, CDR1 is MNHEY, CDR2 SMNVEV (reference sequence). CDR3 length equals 14 residues. Trimming at V came to 5 bases and at J to 2 bases, leaving 5 bases not matched to a gene. The RNA input was roughly 0.5 to 1 ug, and it was reverse transcribed with random hexamers. A multiplex approach, immunoSEQ multiplex PCR, amplified TCR beta CDR3 across 54 Vbeta and 13 Jbeta. Using its own MiXCR run on the immunoSEQ multiplex PCR reads, TCRdb lists one record per CDR3 protein. Seen here are 20,000 or so distinct CDR3 sequences, approximately 95% observed once, and the top ten hold 0.2% to 0.3%. This TCR was recovered from a human donor in good health. Sequencing was done on a sample of CD8+ T cells from PBMCs. The chain is built from TRBV27 and TRBJ2-7, with 8 bases identical to TRBD1. CDR3 in amino acids: CASSPWTGTYEQYF. The CDR3 nucleotides are TGTGCCAGCAGTCCGTGGACAGGGACCTACGAGCAGTACTTC.